A single sample is the source of the 7 T cell receptor beta chains below, sequenced in a study of cytomegalovirus exposure and HLA in healthy donors. 60 Vbeta and 13 Jbeta primers were used in PCR. The assay was immunoSEQ multiplex PCR, and TCRdb's table has in-frame clones only and misses some. In the table there are some 140,000 clones, under 80% of which are singletons. Sequencing was done on a sample of PBMCs. The receptors originated from a man between 18 and 29 years old in good health and CMV-seropositive.

This chain uses TRBV15 with TRBJ2-7; 7 nucleotides align to TRBD2. CDR1 and CDR2 from the germline V gene are LNHNV and YYDKDF (reference sequence). V trimming: 0 bases; J trimming: 6 bases; junction bases outside the gene matches: 8. CDR3 length equals 15 residues. CDR3 sequence (DNA): TGTGCCACCAGCAGAGATCGACTAGCACGGGGCGAGCAGTACTTC. Translation gives CATSRDRLARGEQYF. The variable domain in full, with the rest retrieved from reference TRBV15 and TRBJ2-7, is DAMVIQNPRYQVTQFGKPVTLSCSQTLNHNVMYWYQQKSSQAPKLLFHYYDKDFNNEADTPDNFQSRRPNTSFCFLDIRSPGLGDTAMYLCATSRDRLARGEQYFGPGTRLTVT.

The chain carries TRBV7-2 and TRBJ2-7, with a weak D call TRBD2 (7 bases). Between the trimmed V and J ends, which lost 5 bases and 3 bases, there was a span of 17 bases. The germline gives CDR1 SGHTA, CDR2 FQGNSA. The CDR3 extends over 15 amino acids. The chain's CDR3 is CASSVGGTTRYEQYF. The CDR3 bases are TGTGCCAGCAGCGTAGGGGGGACTACTCGCTACGAGCAGTACTTC.

This chain links TRBV29-1 with TRBJ1-2; D possibly corresponds to TRBD1 (5 bases). The CDR3 totals 14 residues. Germline CDR1 reads SQVTM; CDR2 reads ANQGSEA. Trimming left V 3 bases short and J 4 bases short, with 15 bases between. This CDR3 reads CSVDWQGGGYGYTF. The CDR3 bases are TGCAGCGTTGATTGGCAGGGCGGTGGCTATGGCTACACCTTC.

In the case of this clone: Relative to the germline gene, one junction end is altered; a read error may explain this. The chain links TRBV7-7 to TRBJ2-1; TRBD2 aligns across 7 bases. The CDR3 sequence is 15 residues long. The germline V gene encodes CDR1 SSHAT and CDR2 FNYEAQ (reference sequence). This CDR3 is CASSPGPLESGGQFF. The CDR3 DNA is TGTGCTAGCAGCCCAGGACCCCTCGAATCGGGAGGGCAGTTCTTC.

The chain has TRBV28 and TRBJ2-1, with D perhaps matching TRBD2 (6 bases). This CDR3 is 15 amino acids long. Germline V gene sequence: CDR1 MDHEN, CDR2 SYDVKM. Trimming shortened V by 6 bases and J by 0 bases, and 12 bases separated the two germline ends. This chain's CDR3 is CASSLAESSYNEQFF. CDR3 nucleotides: TGTGCCAGCAGCTTAGCGGAAAGCTCCTACAATGAGCAGTTCTTC.

This chain uses TRBV28 with TRBJ2-6; TRBD1 matches at 7 bases. There are 15 residues in the CDR3. Trimming cost V 8 bases and J 2 bases; bases outside gene matches: 6. The germline V gene encodes CDR1 MDHEN and CDR2 SYDVKM. The DNA for the CDR3 is TGTGCCAGCCAAGGAACAGGGGCTGGGGCCAACGTCCTGACTTTC. It specifies CASQGTGAGANVLTF.

The sample holds one count of this clone. The chain has TRBV19 and TRBJ1-5; D may be TRBD1 (6 bases). Trimming removed 6 bases at V and 3 bases at J, with 12 bases between. Germline-derived CDR1 and CDR2 are LNHDA and SQIVND (reference sequence). The CDR3 is 14 amino acids. The CDR3 reads CASSHRDNNQPQHF. The CDR3 bases are TGTGCCAGTAGCCACCGGGACAACAATCAGCCCCAGCATTTT. The full variable domain, its missing parts supplied by reference TRBV19 and TRBJ1-5, is DGGITQSPKYLFRKEGQNVTLSCEQNLNHDAMYWYRQDPGQGLRLIYYSQIVNDFQKGDIAEGYSVSREKKESFPLTVTSAQKNPTAFYLCASSHRDNNQPQHFGDGTRLSIL.